This T cell receptor (beta chain) was recorded in a study of CD8 T cells in Susac syndrome. Random hexamers were used to reverse transcribe an amount of about 0.5 to 1 ug RNA. Coverage of TCR beta CDR3 amplification by immunoSEQ multiplex PCR extended to 54 Vbeta and 13 Jbeta. TCRdb redid the calling of the immunoSEQ multiplex PCR reads with MiXCR, one entry per CDR3 protein. Of about 200,000 distinct CDR3 sequences in the sample, 90% to 95% were seen once. The authors sequenced TCR beta from blood CD8+ and CD4+ T cells. The study used treatment-naive patients who had stable or active relapsing-remitting disease as multiple sclerosis controls. Purification of the CD8+ and CD4+ T cells relied on negative isolation, and TEMRA cells underwent FACS enrichment. V lost 5 bases and J 11 bases, leaving 21 bases between the germline ends. Germline V gene sequence: CDR1 MNHEY, CDR2 SMNVEV (reference sequence). The CDR3 totals 14 residues.

The chain has TRBV27 and TRBJ1-1, with a weak D call TRBD1 (6 bases). This receptor was obtained from a human donor with multiple sclerosis. Sequencing was performed on CD4+ T cells from PBMCs. CDR3 nucleotide sequence: TGTGCCAGCAGTCCATTCAGGGGTGTCTCGGAGGCTTTCTTT. It yields the protein CASSPFRGVSEAFF.